Detailed here is one TCR beta chain. The antigen is unknown. These data come from a study of regulatory dendritic cells for organ transplantation. The protocol was immunoSEQ multiplex PCR, while the TCRdb copy is restricted to in-frame clones and leaves out a portion. Among about 11,000 clones, roughly 82% were seen once, and the ten largest hold about 2.6%. Study-level results: Naive CD4+ and CD8+ repertoires were highly diverse; memory CD8+ was most oligoclonal.

Sorted T cells were CFSE-labeled and cultured roughly five days with allogeneic regulatory or mature dendritic cells at 1:10. Germline CDR1 is LNHDA and CDR2 is SQIVND (reference sequence). Trimming pared 2 bases from V and 5 bases from J, leaving 15 bases between. The CDR3 is 15 residues long. V is TRBV19 and J is TRBJ2-5; possible D gene TRBD1, 5 bases. The sample comprised memory CD4+ T cells from blood cultured with regulatory dendritic cells. Subset noted: CD45RO+ memory T cells. This receptor was obtained from a human donor in good health. CDR3 sequence reads: CASSIRGNPMETQYF. CDR3 sequence (DNA): TGTGCCAGTAGTATAAGGGGCAACCCAATGGAGACCCAGTACTTC.